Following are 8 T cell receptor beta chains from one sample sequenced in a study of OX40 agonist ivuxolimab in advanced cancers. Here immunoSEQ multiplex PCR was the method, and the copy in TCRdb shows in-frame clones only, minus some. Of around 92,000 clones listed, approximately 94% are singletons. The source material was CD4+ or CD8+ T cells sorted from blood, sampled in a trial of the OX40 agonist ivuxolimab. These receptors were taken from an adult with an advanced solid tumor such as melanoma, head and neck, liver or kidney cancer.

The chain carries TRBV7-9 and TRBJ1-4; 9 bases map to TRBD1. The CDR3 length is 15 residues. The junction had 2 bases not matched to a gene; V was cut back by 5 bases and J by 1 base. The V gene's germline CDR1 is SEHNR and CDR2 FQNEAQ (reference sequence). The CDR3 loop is CASSRTGVTNEKLFF. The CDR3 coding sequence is TGTGCCAGCAGCCGGACAGGGGTAACTAATGAAAAACTGTTTTTT. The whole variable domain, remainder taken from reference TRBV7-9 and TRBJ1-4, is DTGVSQNPRHKITKRGQNVTFRCDPISEHNRLYWYRQTLGQGPEFLTYFQNEAQLEKSRLLSDRFSAERPKGSFSTLEIQRTEQGDSAMYLCASSRTGVTNEKLFFGSGTQLSVL.

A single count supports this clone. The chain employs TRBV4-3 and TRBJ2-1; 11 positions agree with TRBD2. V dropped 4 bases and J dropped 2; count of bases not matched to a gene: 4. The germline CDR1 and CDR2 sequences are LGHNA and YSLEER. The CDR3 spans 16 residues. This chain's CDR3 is CASSPRLAGTYNEQFF. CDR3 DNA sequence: TGCGCCAGCAGCCCTCGACTAGCGGGGACCTACAATGAGCAGTTCTTC.

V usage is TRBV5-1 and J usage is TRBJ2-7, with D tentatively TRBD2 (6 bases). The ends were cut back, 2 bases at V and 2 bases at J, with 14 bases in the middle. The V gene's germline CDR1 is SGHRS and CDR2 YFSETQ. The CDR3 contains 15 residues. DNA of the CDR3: TGCGCCAGCAGCTTAACCGGGACTCAGACCTACGAGCAGTACTTC. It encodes CASSLTGTQTYEQYF. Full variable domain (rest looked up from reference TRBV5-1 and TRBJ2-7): KAGVTQTPRYLIKTRGQQVTLSCSPISGHRSVSWYQQTPGQGLQFLFEYFSETQRNKGNFPGRFSGRQFSNSRSEMNVSTLELGDSALYLCASSLTGTQTYEQYFGPGTRLTVT.

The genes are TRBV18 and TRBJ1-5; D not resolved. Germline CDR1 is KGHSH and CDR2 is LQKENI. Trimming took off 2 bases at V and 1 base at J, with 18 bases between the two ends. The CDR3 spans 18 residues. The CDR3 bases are TGTGCCAGCTCACCATCAATCCCGGCAGGCGGGAGCAATCAGCCCCAGCATTTT. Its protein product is CASSPSIPAGGSNQPQHF.

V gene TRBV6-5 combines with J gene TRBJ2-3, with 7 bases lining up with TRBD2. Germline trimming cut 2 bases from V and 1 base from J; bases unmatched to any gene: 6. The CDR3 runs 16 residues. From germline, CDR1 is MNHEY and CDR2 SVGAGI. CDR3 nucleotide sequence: TGTGCCAGCAGTTACGGGGCGGGAGTGGGCACAGATACGCAGTATTTT. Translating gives CASSYGAGVGTDTQYF.

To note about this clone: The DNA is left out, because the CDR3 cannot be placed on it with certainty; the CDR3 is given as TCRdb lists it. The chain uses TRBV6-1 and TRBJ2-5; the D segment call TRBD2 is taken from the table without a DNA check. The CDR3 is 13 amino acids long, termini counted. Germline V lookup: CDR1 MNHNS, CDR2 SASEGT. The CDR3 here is CASSALSWETQYF.

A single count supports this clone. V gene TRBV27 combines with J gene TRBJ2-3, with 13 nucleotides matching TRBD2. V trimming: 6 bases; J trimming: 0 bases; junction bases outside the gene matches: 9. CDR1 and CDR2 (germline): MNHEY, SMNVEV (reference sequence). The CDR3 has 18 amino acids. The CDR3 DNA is TGTGCCAGCAGCCTGGGGACTAGCGGGGCCTCTAGCACAGATACGCAGTATTTT. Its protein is CASSLGTSGASSTDTQYF.

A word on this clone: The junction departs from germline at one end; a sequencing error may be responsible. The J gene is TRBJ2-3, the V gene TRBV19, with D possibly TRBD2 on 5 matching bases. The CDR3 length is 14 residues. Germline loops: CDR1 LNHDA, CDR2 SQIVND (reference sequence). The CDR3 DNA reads TGTGCCAGTAGAATAGGGAGCCCCCCAGATACGCAGTATTTT. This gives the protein CASRIGSPPDTQYF. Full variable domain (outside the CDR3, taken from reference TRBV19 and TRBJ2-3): DGGITQSPKYLFRKEGQNVTLSCEQNLNHDAMYWYRQDPGQGLRLIYYSQIVNDFQKGDIAEGYSVSREKKESFPLTVTSAQKNPTAFYLCASRIGSPPDTQYFGPGTRLTVL.